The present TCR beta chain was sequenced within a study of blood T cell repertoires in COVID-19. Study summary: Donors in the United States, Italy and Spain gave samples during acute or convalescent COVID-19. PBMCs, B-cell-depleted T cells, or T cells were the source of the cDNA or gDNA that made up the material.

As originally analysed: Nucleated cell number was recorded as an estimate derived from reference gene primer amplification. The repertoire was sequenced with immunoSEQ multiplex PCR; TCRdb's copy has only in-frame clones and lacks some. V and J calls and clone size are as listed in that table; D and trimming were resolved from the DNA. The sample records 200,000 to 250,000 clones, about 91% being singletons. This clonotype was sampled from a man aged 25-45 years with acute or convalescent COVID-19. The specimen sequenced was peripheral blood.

The CDR3 coding sequence is TGCGCCAGCAGCCGAATAGGGACAGGATGGGGGCAGTTCTTC. Its protein is CASSRIGTGWGQFF. The chain combines TRBV4-1 with TRBJ2-1; TRBD1 matches 8 bases. The ends lost 4 bases at V and 12 bases at J; junction bases unmatched: 11. From germline, CDR1 is MGHRA and CDR2 YSYEKL. The CDR3 has 14 residues.